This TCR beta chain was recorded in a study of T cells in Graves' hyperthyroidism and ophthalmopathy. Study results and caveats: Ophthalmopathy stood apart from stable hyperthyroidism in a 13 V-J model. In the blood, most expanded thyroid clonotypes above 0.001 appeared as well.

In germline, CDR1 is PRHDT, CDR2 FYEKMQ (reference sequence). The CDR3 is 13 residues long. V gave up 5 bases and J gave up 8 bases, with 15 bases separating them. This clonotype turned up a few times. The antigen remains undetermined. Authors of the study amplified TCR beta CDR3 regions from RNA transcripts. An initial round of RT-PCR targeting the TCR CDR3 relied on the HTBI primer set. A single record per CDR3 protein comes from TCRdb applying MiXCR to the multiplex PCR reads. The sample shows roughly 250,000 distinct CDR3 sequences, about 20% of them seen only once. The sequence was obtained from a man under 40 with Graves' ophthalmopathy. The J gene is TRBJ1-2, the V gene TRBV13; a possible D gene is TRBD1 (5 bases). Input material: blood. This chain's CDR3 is CASSIDSSQGYTF. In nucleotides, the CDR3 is TGTGCCAGCAGCATAGACAGCTCACAGGGCTACACCTTC.